This T cell receptor (beta chain) was captured by sequencing in a study of blood T cell repertoires in COVID-19. Overall study: Whether acute or convalescent, the COVID-19 samples came from the United States, Italy and Spain. In each case, the material was cDNA or gDNA derived from T cells, B-cell-depleted T cells, or PBMCs.

V lost 7 bases and J lost 8, with 14 bases in between. CDR1 and CDR2 from the germline V gene are SNHLY and FYNNEI. CDR3 length: 13 amino acids. Under the authors' procedure: How many nucleated cells were present was estimated from reference gene primer amplification. Measured with immunoSEQ multiplex PCR; TCRdb has only the in-frame clones, and not every one. The V and J calls and clone size come from that table; D and trimming were worked out from the DNA. The table shows roughly 64,000 clones, with 75% to 85% occurring only once. The chain recombines TRBV2 with TRBJ1-4; a weak D match, TRBD1 (6 bases). The material sequenced was peripheral blood. The TCR comes from a woman aged 60-70 years with acute or convalescent COVID-19. For the CDR3, the DNA is TGTGCCAGCAAAGGGGGAAGGAGAGAAAAACTGTTTTTT. Residues: CASKGGRREKLFF.